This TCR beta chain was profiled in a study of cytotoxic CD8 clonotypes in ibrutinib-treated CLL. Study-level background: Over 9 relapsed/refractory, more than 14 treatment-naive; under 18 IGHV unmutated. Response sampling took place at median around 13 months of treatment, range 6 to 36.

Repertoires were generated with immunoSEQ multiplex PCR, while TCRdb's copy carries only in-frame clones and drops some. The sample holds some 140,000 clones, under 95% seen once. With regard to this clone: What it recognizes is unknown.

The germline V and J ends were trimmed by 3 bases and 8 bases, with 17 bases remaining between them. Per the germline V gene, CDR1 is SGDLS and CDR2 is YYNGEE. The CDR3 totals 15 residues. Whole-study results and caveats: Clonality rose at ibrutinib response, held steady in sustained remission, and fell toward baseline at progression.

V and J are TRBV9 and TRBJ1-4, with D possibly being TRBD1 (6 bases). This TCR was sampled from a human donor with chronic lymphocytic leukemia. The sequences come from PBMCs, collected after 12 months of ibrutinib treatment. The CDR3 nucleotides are TGTGCCAGCAGCGAGCGGGGAGGAAGGGGGGAAAAACTGTTTTTT. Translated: CASSERGGRGEKLFF.